These T cell receptor beta chains were read from a single sample in a study of long-term antiretroviral therapy in people with HIV. Generated by immunoSEQ multiplex PCR, the TCRdb table keeps only in-frame clones and is missing some. The sample shows some 29,000 clones, more than 80% of them seen only once. The sample here was unsorted PBMCs, taken 3.2 years before starting antiretroviral therapy. Receptor source: a man between 50 and 59 years old with HIV. The CDR3 runs from the conserved cysteine through the conserved F or W. The order of the fields is V gene, clone size, J gene, CDR3 protein. Some rows have no size entry. The others give once, few or many, or a class for an expanded clone.

>TRBV2|.|TRBJ2-2
CATPKGGADTGELFF
>TRBV6-1|.|TRBJ1-1
CASSELSRRRVAFF
>TRBV28|.|TRBJ1-1
CASGIGGGNTEAFF
>TRBV7-8|.|TRBJ2-1
CASSLSWGPPSGGQDEQFF
>TRBV5-4|.|TRBJ2-1
CASSTPRRGPNNEQFF
>TRBV19|.|TRBJ2-7
CASSTGRSYEQYF
>TRBV11-3|.|TRBJ2-5
CASSLGLAGEETQYF
>TRBV27|.|TRBJ1-1
CASTSSPGWDTEAFF
>TRBV6-1|.|TRBJ2-3
CASSDVQGSTDTQYF
>TRBV5-1|.|TRBJ2-7
CASSLFTSGITYEQYF
>TRBV28|.|TRBJ2-2
CASSSSRWTGSNTGELFF
>TRBV27|.|TRBJ2-1
CASTPRGAYNEQFF
>TRBV15|once|TRBJ1-3
CATSLWGASGNTIYF
>TRBV6-1|.|TRBJ1-4
CASIPDRYNEKLFF
>TRBV30|.|TRBJ2-1
CAWRTPGTYNEQFF
>TRBV6-6|.|TRBJ2-7
CASTRDVGVFVSEQYF
>TRBV7-6|.|TRBJ1-4
CASSSGFATNEKLFF
>TRBV2|.|TRBJ2-1
CASTRQQNNEQFF
>TRBV6-4|.|TRBJ2-1
CASSDSDYNEQFF
>TRBV5-1|.|TRBJ1-1
CASSEQGGGGTEAFF
>TRBV5-1|.|TRBJ1-6
CASSLIGQGISPLHF
>TRBV28|.|TRBJ1-5
CASSLGGEGNQPQHF
>TRBV5-1|once|TRBJ2-3
CASSLASQGDTQYF
>TRBV5-1|.|TRBJ2-3
CASSFPGGYTDTQYF
>TRBV19|.|TRBJ1-5
CASIGARGQPQHF
>TRBV18|.|TRBJ1-2
CASSPAAGGAGYTF
>TRBV30|.|TRBJ1-5
CAWSGTEDQPQHF
>TRBV28|.|TRBJ2-7
CASSLMGYEQYF
>TRBV6-1|.|TRBJ1-5
CASSWGFDRPQHF
>TRBV7-2|.|TRBJ1-5
CASSLRQAGNQPQHF
>TRBV27|.|TRBJ2-3
CASRPRGQGKFLGTDTQYF
>TRBV5-1|.|TRBJ1-6
CASSLAGVAGSPLHF
>TRBV18|.|TRBJ1-3
CASSPGTGDTIYF
>TRBV18|.|TRBJ2-7
CASSPPFGGPITYEQYF
>TRBV7-9|.|TRBJ2-5
CASTFQETQYF
>TRBV5-6|.|TRBJ2-4
CASSLVKGDKNIQYF
>TRBV5-6|.|TRBJ2-5
CASSWQGASETQYF
>TRBV29-1|.|TRBJ2-3
CSAGAQASGMLDTQYF
>TRBV28|.|TRBJ1-3
CASSSRNSGNTIYF
>TRBV5-6|medium-sized|TRBJ1-5
CASSLGAGGGNQPQHF
>TRBV6-1|.|TRBJ2-1
CALRAGYNEQFF
>TRBV10-1|.|TRBJ2-5
CASSVGIQETQYF
>TRBV10-1|.|TRBJ2-3
CASSEMVGSWDTQYF
>TRBV7-2|.|TRBJ2-5
CASSLALGGRIQETQYF
>TRBV7-9|.|TRBJ2-1
CASSLRGGSTDEQFF
>TRBV28|.|TRBJ2-7
CASSLGTSGASYEQYF
>TRBV9|.|TRBJ2-3
CASSVDGRRGAPTDTQYF
>TRBV19|hyperexpanded|TRBJ2-7
CASSWGLASSYEQYF
>TRBV10-1|.|TRBJ1-1
CASSEDQGWGTEAFF